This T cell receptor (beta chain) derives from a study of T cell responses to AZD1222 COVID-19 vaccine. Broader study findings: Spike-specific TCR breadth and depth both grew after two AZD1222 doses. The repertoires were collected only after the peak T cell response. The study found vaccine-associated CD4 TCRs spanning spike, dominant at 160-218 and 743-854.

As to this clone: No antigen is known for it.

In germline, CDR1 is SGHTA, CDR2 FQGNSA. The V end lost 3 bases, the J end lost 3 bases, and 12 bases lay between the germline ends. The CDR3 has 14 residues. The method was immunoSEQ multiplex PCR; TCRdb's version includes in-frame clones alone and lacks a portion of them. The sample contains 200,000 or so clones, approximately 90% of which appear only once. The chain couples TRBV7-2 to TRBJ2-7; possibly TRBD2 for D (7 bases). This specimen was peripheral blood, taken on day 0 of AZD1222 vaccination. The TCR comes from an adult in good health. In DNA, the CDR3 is TGTGCCAGCAGCTTGGCGGGGGCACGCTACGAGCAGTACTTC. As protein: CASSLAGARYEQYF.